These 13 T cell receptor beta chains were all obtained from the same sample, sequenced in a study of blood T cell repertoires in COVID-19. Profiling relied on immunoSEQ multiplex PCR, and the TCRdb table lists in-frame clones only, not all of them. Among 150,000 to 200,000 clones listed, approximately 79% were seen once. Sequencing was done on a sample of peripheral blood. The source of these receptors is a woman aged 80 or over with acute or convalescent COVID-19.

Written as DNA, the CDR3 is TGCGCCAGCAGCTTGGGGGACAGGGCCCAAGAGACCCAGTACTTC. This codes for CASSLGDRAQETQYF. This chain uses TRBV5-1 with TRBJ2-5; 9 bases align to TRBD1. The CDR3 loop spans 15 amino acids. CDR1 and CDR2 (germline): SGHRS, YFSETQ. The ends lost 0 bases at V and 1 base at J; junction bases unmatched: 1.

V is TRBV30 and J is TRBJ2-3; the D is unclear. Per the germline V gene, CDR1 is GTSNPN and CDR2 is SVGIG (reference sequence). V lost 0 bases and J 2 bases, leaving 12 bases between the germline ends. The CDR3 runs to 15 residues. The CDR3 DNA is TGTGCCTGGAGTGTACTATCCAGCTACACAGATACGCAGTATTTT. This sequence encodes CAWSVLSSYTDTQYF. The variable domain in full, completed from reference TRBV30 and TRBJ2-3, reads SQTIHQWPATLVQPVGSPLSLECTVEGTSNPNLYWYRQAAGRGLQLLFYSVGIGQISSEVPQNLSASRPQDRQFILSSKKLLLSDSGFYLCAWSVLSSYTDTQYFGPGTRLTVL.

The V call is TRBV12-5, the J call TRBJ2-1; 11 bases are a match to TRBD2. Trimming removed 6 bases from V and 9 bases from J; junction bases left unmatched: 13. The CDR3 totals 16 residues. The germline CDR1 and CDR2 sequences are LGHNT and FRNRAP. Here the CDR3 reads CASGPSGTSGLSEQFF. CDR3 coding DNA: TGTGCTAGTGGCCCCTCCGGGACTAGCGGACTAAGTGAGCAGTTCTTC.

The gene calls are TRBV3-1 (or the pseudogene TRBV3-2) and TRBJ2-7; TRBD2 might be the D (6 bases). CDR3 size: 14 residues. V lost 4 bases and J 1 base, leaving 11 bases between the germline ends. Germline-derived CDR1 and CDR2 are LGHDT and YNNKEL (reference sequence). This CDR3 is CASSPPGLSYEQYF. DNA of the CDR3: TGTGCCAGCAGCCCTCCGGGACTTTCCTACGAGCAGTACTTC.

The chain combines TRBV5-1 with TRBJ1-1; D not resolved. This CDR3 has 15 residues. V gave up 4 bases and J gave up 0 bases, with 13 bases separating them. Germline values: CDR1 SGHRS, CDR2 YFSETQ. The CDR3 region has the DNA TGCGCCAGCAGCCTTAATGTGGCGGTGAACACTGAAGCTTTCTTT. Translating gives CASSLNVAVNTEAFF.

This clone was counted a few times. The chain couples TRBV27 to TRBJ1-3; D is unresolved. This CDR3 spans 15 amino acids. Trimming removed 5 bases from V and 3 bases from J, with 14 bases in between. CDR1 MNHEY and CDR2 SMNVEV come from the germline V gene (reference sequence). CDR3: CASSDLGLNGNTIYF. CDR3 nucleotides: TGTGCCAGCAGTGACTTAGGTTTAAATGGAAACACCATATATTTT.

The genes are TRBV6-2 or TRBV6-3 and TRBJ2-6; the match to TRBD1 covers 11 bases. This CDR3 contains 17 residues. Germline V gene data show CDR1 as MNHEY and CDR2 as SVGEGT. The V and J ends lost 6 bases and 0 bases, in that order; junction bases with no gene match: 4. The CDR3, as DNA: TGTGCCAGCAGCTGGGACAGGGGGGGCTCTGGGGCCAACGTCCTGACTTTC. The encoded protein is CASSWDRGGSGANVLTF.

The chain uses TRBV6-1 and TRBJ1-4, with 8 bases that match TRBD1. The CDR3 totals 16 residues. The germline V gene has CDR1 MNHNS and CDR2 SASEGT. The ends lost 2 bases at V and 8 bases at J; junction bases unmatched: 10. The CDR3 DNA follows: TGTGCCAGCAGTGAACAGGGTGCAGGGGGCCGAGAAAAACTGTTTTTT. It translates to CASSEQGAGGREKLFF.

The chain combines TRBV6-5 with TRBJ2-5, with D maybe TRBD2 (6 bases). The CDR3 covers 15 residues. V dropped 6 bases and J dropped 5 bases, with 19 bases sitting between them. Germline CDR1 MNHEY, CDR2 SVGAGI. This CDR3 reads CASSEEGRSWETQYF. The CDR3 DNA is TGTGCCAGCAGCGAGGAGGGCCGGAGCTGGGAGACCCAGTACTTC.

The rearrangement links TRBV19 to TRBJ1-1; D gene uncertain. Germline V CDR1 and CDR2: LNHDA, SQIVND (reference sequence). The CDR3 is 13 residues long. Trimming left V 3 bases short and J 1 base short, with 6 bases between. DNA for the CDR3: TGTGCCAGTAGTATCTCCTCGAACACTGAAGCTTTCTTT. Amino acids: CASSISSNTEAFF.

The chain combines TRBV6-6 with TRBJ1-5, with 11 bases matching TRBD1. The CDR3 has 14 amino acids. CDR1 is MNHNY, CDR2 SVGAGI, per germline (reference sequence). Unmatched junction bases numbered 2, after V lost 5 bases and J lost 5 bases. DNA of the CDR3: TGTGCCAGCAGTGCGGGACAGGGGGATCAGCCCCAGCATTTT. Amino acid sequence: CASSAGQGDQPQHF.

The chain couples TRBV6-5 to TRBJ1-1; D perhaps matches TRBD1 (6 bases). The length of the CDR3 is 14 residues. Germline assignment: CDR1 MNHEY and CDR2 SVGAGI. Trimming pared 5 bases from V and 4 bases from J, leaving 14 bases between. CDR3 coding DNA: TGTGCCAGCAGTAGCAGGGGAAGGTTCACTGAAGCTTTCTTT. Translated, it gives CASSSRGRFTEAFF.

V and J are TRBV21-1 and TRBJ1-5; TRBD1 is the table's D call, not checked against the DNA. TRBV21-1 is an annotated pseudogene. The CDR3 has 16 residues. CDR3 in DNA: TGTGCCAGCAGCAAAGGGCCAGGGGAATACTGTCAGCCCCAGCATTTT. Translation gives CASSKGPGEYCQPQHF.